The next 28 T cell receptor beta chains were all read from a single sample in a study of vaccination and CD4 T cells after COVID-19. The study sequenced cultured CD4+ T cell DNA using the Oncomine TCR Beta short-read assay. TCRdb re-analysed the PCR reads in MiXCR, keeping a single row per CDR3 protein. This table has about 12,000 distinct CDR3 sequences, approximately 63% appearing once. Their recognized antigens are unknown. Treatment noted: roughly 11-day PBMC culture with coronavirus spike peptide pools or control peptides (ViraFEST assay). Input material: CD4+ T cells from blood, cultured in vitro. The receptors were sampled from a human donor who had recovered from COVID-19.

This clonotype was observed a handful of times. The J gene is TRBJ1-5, the V gene TRBV20-1; possible D gene TRBD1, 5 bases. This CDR3 spans 15 amino acids. Germline V CDR1 and CDR2: DFQATT, SNEGSKA (reference sequence). Trimming shortened V by 3 bases and J by 2 bases, and 14 bases separated the two germline ends. The CDR3 DNA reads TGCAGTGCTAGTAAGGGGAGTGGGGGCAATCAGCCCCAGCATTTT. Translated, it gives CSASKGSGGNQPQHF.

The chain uses TRBV27 and TRBJ2-7, with 7 positions matching TRBD2. Germline lookup yields CDR1 MNHEY and CDR2 SMNVEV (reference sequence). The CDR3 consists of 16 residues. V dropped 5 bases and J dropped 3; count of bases not matched to a gene: 13. CDR3 in DNA: TGTGCCAGCAGTCCTCTTCGCGCGGGAGCGCACTACGAGCAGTACTTC. It translates to CASSPLRAGAHYEQYF.

This clonotype appeared a few times. The rearrangement joins TRBV20-1 to TRBJ2-2; 10 bases line up with TRBD2. This CDR3 region has 16 residues. V gave up 2 bases and J gave up 4 bases; unmatched junction bases: 7. Per the germline V gene, CDR1 is DFQATT and CDR2 is SNEGSKA (reference sequence). CDR3 sequence: CSARPSGRDITGELFF. DNA of the CDR3: TGCAGTGCTAGACCCAGCGGGAGGGATATCACCGGGGAGCTGTTTTTT.

The gene calls are TRBV5-5 and TRBJ2-7; 7 nucleotides match TRBD1. Germline trimming cut 3 bases from V and 0 bases from J; bases unmatched to any gene: 9. CDR3 length: 16 residues. Germline V gene data show CDR1 as SGHKS and CDR2 as YYEKEE (reference sequence). CDR3 sequence (DNA): TGTGCCAGCAGCTCCGAGGGGGCAAAGAGCTCCTACGAGCAGTACTTC. It codes for CASSSEGAKSSYEQYF.

This clonotype was counted only a few times. V is TRBV2 and J is TRBJ1-1; D gene uncertain. Germline V CDR1 and CDR2: SNHLY, FYNNEI. The V and J ends lost 9 bases and 4 bases respectively, with 18 bases between them. The CDR3 has 14 residues. The CDR3 loop reads CASTASGPGTEAFF. CDR3 sequence (DNA): TGTGCCAGTACTGCCTCCGGGCCAGGCACTGAAGCTTTCTTT.

This rearrangement joins TRBV20-1 to TRBJ1-2, with D possibly matching TRBD1 (6 bases). The CDR3 consists of 12 residues. The germline V gene has CDR1 DFQATT and CDR2 SNEGSKA (reference sequence). With 3 bases removed from V and 8 bases from J, the gap between germline ends came to 13 bases. This chain's CDR3 is CSASRGTEGYTF. The CDR3 DNA reads as TGCAGTGCTAGCAGGGGAACAGAGGGCTACACCTTC.

This clonotype was counted a few times. The CDR3 spells CASTPRWGRPFTGELFF. CDR3 bases: TGTGCCAGCACCCCTAGATGGGGCCGTCCCTTCACCGGGGAGCTGTTTTTT. V usage is TRBV27 and J usage is TRBJ2-2, with a weak D call TRBD1 (5 bases). V gave up 7 bases and J gave up 4 bases, with 22 bases separating them. CDR3 length: 17 amino acids. The germline CDR1 and CDR2 sequences are MNHEY and SMNVEV (reference sequence).

This sequence joins TRBV7-9 and TRBJ1-6; D may be TRBD1 (5 bases). The CDR3 is 15 residues long. V lost 2 bases and J lost 6, with 11 bases in between. Per the germline V gene, CDR1 is SEHNR and CDR2 is FQNEAQ (reference sequence). The CDR3 coding sequence is TGTGCCAGCAGCTTATCGGCGGGGGTTAATTCACCCCTCCACTTT. Amino acid sequence: CASSLSAGVNSPLHF.

This rearrangement joins TRBV5-1 to TRBJ1-2, with 7 bases lining up with TRBD1. Germline V lookup: CDR1 SGHRS, CDR2 YFSETQ. This CDR3 has 14 amino acids. The V and J ends lost 4 bases and 3 bases, in that order; junction bases with no gene match: 6. CDR3 DNA: TGCGCCAGCAGCGCAGGAGGGGGCTACTATGGCTACACCTTC. Its translation: CASSAGGGYYGYTF.

The chain has TRBV11-3 and TRBJ2-5; the match to TRBD2 covers 7 bases. Germline lookup yields CDR1 SGHNT and CDR2 YENEEA. The CDR3 is 15 residues long. The V segment lost 5 bases and the J segment 8 bases; nucleotides outside the gene matches: 14. The CDR3 DNA sequence: TGTGCCAGCAGCATAGGGAGGGCCCCGAAGAACACCCAGTACTTC. Its translation is CASSIGRAPKNTQYF.

The rearrangement links TRBV20-1 to TRBJ1-4, with D possibly matching TRBD1 (5 bases). The CDR3 consists of 14 residues. Germline V lookup: CDR1 DFQATT, CDR2 SNEGSKA (reference sequence). V was shortened by 0 bases and J by 8 bases, with 13 bases between the two germline ends. CDR3 DNA: TGCAGTGCTAGAGATGGGATTGGGGGGGAAAAACTGTTTTTT. Its translation is CSARDGIGGEKLFF.

The V and J genes are TRBV11-3 and TRBJ1-1; D perhaps matches TRBD1 (5 bases). Looked up from germline, CDR1 is SGHNT and CDR2 is YENEEA. Trimming stripped 5 bases from V and 0 bases from J, with 10 bases between. The CDR3 extends over 14 amino acids. CDR3 amino acids: CASSRQRLNTEAFF. CDR3 nucleotide sequence: TGTGCCAGCAGCCGACAGAGATTGAACACTGAAGCTTTCTTT.

V and J are TRBV28 and TRBJ1-2, with 7 positions matching TRBD1. This CDR3 is built from 13 residues. CDR1 is MDHEN, CDR2 SYDVKM, per germline. With 6 bases clipped from V and 10 bases from J, the junction kept 11 bases outside the gene matches. CDR3 sequence (DNA): TGTGCCAGCAGCCCCGACAGGGATCGTGACTACACCTTC. It translates to CASSPDRDRDYTF.

The genes are TRBV5-1 and TRBJ1-2, with a tentative D call TRBD1 (6 bases). The germline V gene encodes CDR1 SGHRS and CDR2 YFSETQ. V gave up 4 bases and J gave up 3 bases, with 13 bases separating them. The CDR3 totals 14 residues. The CDR3 region is CASSPSGGDYGYTF. The CDR3, as DNA: TGCGCCAGCAGCCCCTCTGGGGGCGACTATGGCTACACCTTC.

The table lists this clonotype with a few counts. In nucleotides, the CDR3 is TGTGCCAGCAGTGTTACTGATTTGGTCGATACGCAGTATTTT. Translation gives CASSVTDLVDTQYF. The rearrangement links TRBV6-4 to TRBJ2-3, with unresolved D. This CDR3 is built from 14 residues. Trimming pared 4 bases from V and 6 bases from J, leaving 14 bases between. Germline loops: CDR1 MRHNA, CDR2 SNTAGT.

This chain connects TRBV5-4 to TRBJ2-2; D uncertain. The CDR3 sequence is 13 residues long. Germline CDR1 SGHNT, CDR2 YYREEE (reference sequence). Trimming took 2 bases from V and 3 from J, leaving 5 bases between them. CDR3 residues: CASSFQDTGELFF. The CDR3 bases are TGTGCCAGCAGCTTCCAAGACACCGGGGAGCTGTTTTTT.

This rearrangement joins TRBV6-2 or TRBV6-3 to TRBJ2-2; no clear D gene. The CDR3 loop spans 13 amino acids. Trimming pared 2 bases from V and 3 bases from J, leaving 4 bases between. Looked up from germline, CDR1 is MNHEY and CDR2 is SVGEGT. The CDR3 DNA is TGTGCCAGCAGTTACAGGGACACCGGGGAGCTGTTTTTT. This encodes CASSYRDTGELFF.

The chain uses TRBV7-2 and TRBJ2-5; the match to TRBD2 covers 8 bases. CDR1 SGHTA and CDR2 FQGNSA come from the germline V gene. This CDR3 comprises 16 residues. The ends lost 2 bases at V and 1 base at J; junction bases unmatched: 6. The chain's CDR3 is CASSLSPSGFQETQYF. The CDR3 DNA reads as TGTGCCAGCAGCTTATCCCCTAGCGGGTTCCAAGAGACCCAGTACTTC.

There are a few counts of this clonotype. This chain uses TRBV6-1 with TRBJ2-6, with 7 bases matching TRBD1. Trimming removed 10 bases from V and 4 bases from J; junction bases left unmatched: 10. Germline loops: CDR1 MNHNS, CDR2 SASEGT. The CDR3 is 15 amino acids. CDR3 DNA: TGTGCCACCATCCGACAGGGCACCGGGGCCAACGTCCTGACTTTC. Protein product: CATIRQGTGANVLTF.

V usage is TRBV20-1 and J usage is TRBJ1-2; TRBD1 agrees at 8 bases. The ends lost 6 bases at V and 6 bases at J; junction bases unmatched: 9. The CDR3 sequence is 13 residues long. In germline, CDR1 is DFQATT, CDR2 SNEGSKA (reference sequence). The CDR3 here is CSATDRGDDGYTF. The DNA of the CDR3 is TGCAGTGCCACCGACAGGGGTGACGATGGCTACACCTTC.

The chain is built from TRBV7-2 and TRBJ1-6; D is possibly TRBD1 (5 bases). Between the trimmed V and J ends, which lost 3 bases and 5 bases, there was a span of 14 bases. The germline gives CDR1 SGHTA, CDR2 FQGNSA. This CDR3 has 16 residues. The CDR3 nucleotides read TGTGCCAGCAGCTTCAGACAGCTAGAAAATAATTCACCCCTCCACTTT. It translates to CASSFRQLENNSPLHF.

The chain joins TRBV7-9 to TRBJ1-6; D not resolved. The CDR3 has 13 residues. Per the germline V gene, CDR1 is SEHNR and CDR2 is FQNEAQ (reference sequence). The V and J ends lost 3 bases and 5 bases respectively, with 5 bases between them. The CDR3 here is CASSLIDNSPLHF. CDR3 sequence (DNA): TGTGCCAGCAGCTTGATTGATAATTCACCCCTCCACTTT.

The chain uses TRBV6-2 or TRBV6-3 and TRBJ1-1; D is possibly TRBD1 (6 bases). The CDR3 runs to 11 residues. Deletions cut 6 bases from V and 8 bases from J, with 10 bases between. The V gene's germline CDR1 is MNHEY and CDR2 SVGEGT. Here the CDR3 reads CASRIGTEAFF. The CDR3 bases are TGTGCCAGCAGGATAGGGACAGAAGCTTTCTTT.

As DNA, the CDR3 is TGTGCCAGCAGCTGGGCTGGAAAAGCGCGGGGCGTCCGCTATGGCTACACCTTC. This codes for CASSWAGKARGVRYGYTF. This rearrangement joins TRBV7-8 to TRBJ1-2; D may be TRBD1 (5 bases). CDR1 SGHVS and CDR2 FQNEAQ come from the germline V gene. V was cut by 4 bases and J by 4 bases, with 25 bases left in between. The CDR3 has 18 amino acids.

The V gene is TRBV29-1, the J gene TRBJ1-1; 7 positions agree with TRBD1. There are 14 residues in the CDR3. The V gene's germline CDR1 is SQVTM and CDR2 ANQGSEA. J gave up 5 bases and V 4 bases, and 10 bases lay outside the gene matches. The CDR3: CSVGRQGSWTEAFF. The CDR3 nucleotides read TGCAGCGTTGGCAGACAGGGAAGTTGGACTGAAGCTTTCTTT.

The V gene is TRBV20-1, the J gene TRBJ2-3, with D perhaps given as TRBD1 or TRBD2 (6 bases each). Trimming stripped 3 bases from V and 0 bases from J, with 10 bases between. Germline assignment: CDR1 DFQATT and CDR2 SNEGSKA (reference sequence). This CDR3 has 14 amino acids. The CDR3 DNA is TGCAGTGCTAGCGGGGGCGTGAGCACAGATACGCAGTATTTT. Translation gives CSASGGVSTDTQYF.

This chain links TRBV12-3 or TRBV12-4 with TRBJ1-1; maybe TRBD1 (5 bases). V was pared by 6 bases and J by 12 bases, with 14 bases between. CDR3 length: 11 residues. This CDR3 is CASRRDVRTFF. CDR3 nucleotides: TGTGCCAGCAGGAGGGACGTTCGAACTTTCTTT.

In this sample, this clonotype turned up a few times. V gene TRBV6-1 combines with J gene TRBJ1-2; D not certain. The CDR3 is made up of 13 amino acids. The V gene lost 6 bases and the J gene lost 8 bases, with 16 bases spanning the gap. Germline CDR1 is MNHNS and CDR2 is SASEGT. CDR3 region: CASSRTPRRGYTF. The CDR3 DNA reads as TGTGCCAGCAGCCGGACGCCCCGACGGGGCTACACCTTC.